These T cell receptor beta chains were read from a single sample in a study of blood T cell repertoires in COVID-19. The protocol was immunoSEQ multiplex PCR, while the TCRdb copy is restricted to in-frame clones and leaves out a portion. The repertoire holds roughly 500,000 clones, with 70% to 90% as singletons. Input material: PBMCs or T cells enriched from blood (not recorded which). These receptors were obtained from a woman in her 40s who had recovered from COVID-19. Each CDR3 is given with its conserved first and last residue. A D gene is named only where the DNA matches it firmly. Not all rows give a size; the values are once, few, many and, for expanded clones, a class.

>TRBJ2-1|-|TRBV18|-
CASSPSASDYNEQFF
TGTGCCAGCTCACCATCCGCTAGCGACTACAATGAGCAGTTCTTC
>TRBJ1-2|TRBD1|TRBV4-1|-
CASSQDPDRNYGYTF
TGCGCCAGCAGCCAAGATCCGGACAGGAACTATGGCTACACCTTC
>TRBJ1-1|TRBD1|TRBV6-5|-
CASRTGANTEAFF
TGTGCCAGCCGGACAGGAGCGAACACTGAAGCTTTCTTT
>TRBJ2-6|TRBD1|TRBV7-9|-
CASSPRTGVINSGANVLTF
TGTGCCAGCAGCCCCCGGACAGGGGTTATTAACTCTGGGGCCAACGTCCTGACTTTC
>TRBJ1-1|-|TRBV5-5|once
CASSLGGHMNTEAFF
TGTGCCAGCAGCTTGGGGGGACATATGAACACTGAAGCTTTCTTT
>TRBJ2-7|TRBD1|TRBV3-1/TRBV3-2|-
CASSTGQALYEQYF
TGTGCCAGCTCTACAGGACAGGCCCTCTACGAGCAGTACTTC
>TRBJ1-6|TRBD1|TRBV9|-
CASSGAGTANSPLHF
TGTGCCAGCAGCGGCGCCGGGACAGCAAATTCACCCCTCCACTTT
>TRBJ2-5|-|TRBV18|-
CASSPPGGREETQYF
TGTGCCAGCTCACCTCCGGGGGGCAGGGAAGAGACCCAGTACTTC
>TRBJ2-1|-|TRBV6-2/TRBV6-3|-
CASSPLGAGAVNEQFF
TGTGCCAGCAGTCCCCTCGGGGCGGGGGCGGTAAATGAGCAGTTCTTC
>TRBJ2-3|TRBD2|TRBV3-1/TRBV3-2|-
CASSQGTSGTDTQYF
TGTGCCAGCAGCCAAGGGACTAGTGGCACAGATACGCAGTATTTT
>TRBJ1-1|TRBD1|TRBV5-1|-
CASSPWDREFNTEAFF
TGCGCCAGCAGCCCCTGGGACAGGGAATTTAACACTGAAGCTTTCTTT
>TRBJ1-2|TRBD1|TRBV6-5|-
CASSYVNRGGYTF
TGTGCCAGCAGTTACGTCAACAGGGGTGGCTACACCTTC
>TRBJ2-1|TRBD2|TRBV27|-
CASSPKGSGRLSEQFF
TGTGCCAGCAGTCCAAAGGGTAGCGGGAGGTTGAGTGAGCAGTTCTTC
>TRBJ1-1|-|TRBV11-2|-
CASSLTWNTEAFF
TGTGCCAGCAGCCTTACTTGGAACACTGAAGCTTTCTTT
>TRBJ1-1|-|TRBV4-3|-
CASSQDPQGGTEAFF
TGCGCCAGCAGCCAAGATCCCCAGGGAGGCACTGAAGCTTTCTTT
>TRBJ2-2|-|TRBV5-6|few
CASSLVWTLINTGELFF
TGTGCCAGCAGCTTGGTTTGGACACTAATTAACACCGGGGAGCTGTTTTTT
>TRBJ2-7|-|TRBV3-1/TRBV3-2|few
CASSQEGRETYEQYF
TGTGCCAGCAGCCAAGAGGGCAGGGAAACCTACGAGCAGTACTTC
>TRBJ2-7|-|TRBV4-3|-
CASSQDLTGEWYEQYF
TGCGCCAGCAGCCAAGATCTGACGGGTGAGTGGTACGAGCAGTACTTC
>TRBJ1-1|-|TRBV5-5|-
CASSLAGFVNTEAFF
TGTGCCAGCAGCTTGGCGGGGTTCGTGAACACTGAAGCTTTCTTT
>TRBJ1-4|-|TRBV12-5|-
CASALSIATNEKLFF
TGTGCTAGTGCCCTATCCATTGCAACTAATGAAAAACTGTTTTTT
>TRBJ1-1|-|TRBV7-9|-
CASSHRSTEAFF
TGTGCCAGCAGCCACAGGTCCACTGAAGCTTTCTTT
>TRBJ2-2|TRBD2|TRBV6-2/TRBV6-3|-
CASSLLAGGSTGELFF
TGTGCCAGCAGTTTGCTAGCGGGAGGGAGCACCGGGGAGCTGTTTTTT
>TRBJ1-1|-|TRBV10-3|once
CASGRNTEAFF
TGTGCCTCTGGGAGGAACACTGAAGCTTTCTTT
>TRBJ2-2|TRBD2|TRBV10-2|once
CASGGLGGNTGELFF
TGCGCCAGCGGAGGACTAGGAGGGAACACCGGGGAGCTGTTTTTT
>TRBJ1-3|-|TRBV11-2|few
CASSPRGSGNTIYF
TGTGCCAGCAGCCCCCGGGGCTCTGGAAACACCATATATTTT
>TRBJ2-7|TRBD1|TRBV9|-
CASSVAVTGAYEQYF
TGTGCCAGCAGCGTAGCTGTGACAGGGGCCTACGAGCAGTACTTC
>TRBJ2-5|-|TRBV6-2/TRBV6-3|-
CASSSLGETQYF
TGTGCCAGCAGTTCCTTGGGCGAGACCCAGTACTTC
>TRBJ2-1|TRBD2|TRBV19|once
CASRLAGGYNEQFF
TGTGCCAGCCGTCTAGCGGGGGGTTACAATGAGCAGTTCTTC
>TRBJ2-1|-|TRBV9|-
CASSFRSSDEQFF
TGTGCCAGCAGCTTTCGGAGTAGCGATGAGCAGTTCTTC
>TRBJ2-7|-|TRBV27|-
CASSLFRDKYEQYF
TGTGCCAGCAGCCTGTTCCGGGACAAGTACGAGCAGTACTTC
>TRBJ2-2|-|TRBV9|-
CASSLEQGNTGELFF
TGTGCCAGCAGCCTAGAGCAGGGGAACACCGGGGAGCTGTTTTTT
>TRBJ1-2|-|TRBV4-3|-
CASNPRDRIVGGYTF
TGCGCCAGCAACCCTCGTGACAGGATCGTAGGTGGCTACACCTTC
>TRBJ1-4|TRBD1|TRBV6-4|few
CASTYRDRLQNNEKLFF
TGTGCCAGCACTTACCGGGACAGGCTTCAAAATAATGAAAAACTGTTTTTT
>TRBJ2-5|TRBD1|TRBV10-3|-
CAISEEGTGGVETQYF
TGTGCCATCAGTGAAGAGGGGACAGGGGGCGTAGAGACCCAGTACTTC
>TRBJ2-5|TRBD2|TRBV4-1|-
CASSHGLAGGETQYF
TGCGCCAGCAGCCATGGGCTAGCGGGAGGAGAGACCCAGTACTTC
>TRBJ1-1|-|TRBV21-1|once
CASSNGTVAFF
TGTGCCAGCAGCAATGGGACAGTTGCTTTCTTT
>TRBJ2-4|TRBD1|TRBV5-1|-
CASSWGQGAAAKNIQYF
TGCGCCAGCAGCTGGGGCCAGGGGGCGGCTGCCAAAAACATTCAGTACTTC
>TRBJ1-1|-|TRBV6-5|-
CASMGRLNTEAFF
TGTGCCAGTATGGGCCGGTTGAACACTGAAGCTTTCTTT
>TRBJ1-1|-|TRBV7-2|-
CASSWAEKNTEAFF
TGTGCCAGCAGCTGGGCTGAAAAGAACACTGAAGCTTTCTTT
>TRBJ1-5|-|TRBV4-3|-
CASSQDTWQHNQPQHF
TGCGCCAGCAGCCAAGATACGTGGCAACATAATCAGCCCCAGCATTTT
>TRBJ2-7|-|TRBV10-3|-
CASARSPGLTTSYEQYF
TGTGCCAGCGCCCGTTCTCCGGGACTTACTACCTCCTACGAGCAGTACTTC
>TRBJ2-2|-|TRBV14|few
CASSQGALAGDTGELFF
TGTGCCAGCAGCCAAGGGGCCCTTGCAGGGGACACCGGGGAGCTGTTTTTT
>TRBJ2-7|-|TRBV11-2|-
CASRKGASSYEQYF
TGTGCCAGCAGAAAGGGCGCTAGCAGCTACGAGCAGTACTTC
>TRBJ2-7|-|TRBV25-1|-
CASSVPGRYEQYF
TGTGCCAGCAGTGTTCCAGGGCGTTACGAGCAGTACTTC
>TRBJ2-5|-|TRBV18|-
CASSPGQFRETQYF
TGTGCCAGCTCACCCGGACAGTTTCGAGAGACCCAGTACTTC
>TRBJ1-1|-|TRBV19|-
CASSIGRLNTEAFF
TGTGCCAGTAGTATAGGCAGGCTGAACACTGAAGCTTTCTTT
>TRBJ2-7|-|TRBV7-2|-
CASTDSGGKGEQYF
TGTGCCAGCACCGACTCAGGGGGGAAAGGAGAGCAGTACTTC
>TRBJ2-3|TRBD2|TRBV28|-
CASTSGRSTDTQYF
TGTGCCAGCACTAGCGGGCGAAGCACAGATACGCAGTATTTT
>TRBJ1-1|TRBD1|TRBV12-3/TRBV12-4|-
CASRLGQGEAFF
TGTGCCAGCAGACTAGGACAGGGTGAAGCTTTCTTT
>TRBJ1-2|TRBD1|TRBV6-5|-
CASTRTGDYYGYTF
TGTGCCAGCACTAGGACAGGGGATTACTATGGCTACACCTTC
>TRBJ2-7|TRBD1|TRBV19|-
CASSTSGTGGYEQYF
TGTGCCAGTAGTACCTCCGGGACAGGAGGCTACGAGCAGTACTTC
>TRBJ2-2|-|TRBV30|-
CAWSVGRAGELFF
TGTGCCTGGAGTGTAGGCAGGGCCGGGGAGCTGTTTTTT
>TRBJ1-3|TRBD1|TRBV5-1|-
CASSQDPGGSGNTIYF
TGCGCCAGCAGCCAGGATCCAGGGGGCTCTGGAAACACCATATATTTT